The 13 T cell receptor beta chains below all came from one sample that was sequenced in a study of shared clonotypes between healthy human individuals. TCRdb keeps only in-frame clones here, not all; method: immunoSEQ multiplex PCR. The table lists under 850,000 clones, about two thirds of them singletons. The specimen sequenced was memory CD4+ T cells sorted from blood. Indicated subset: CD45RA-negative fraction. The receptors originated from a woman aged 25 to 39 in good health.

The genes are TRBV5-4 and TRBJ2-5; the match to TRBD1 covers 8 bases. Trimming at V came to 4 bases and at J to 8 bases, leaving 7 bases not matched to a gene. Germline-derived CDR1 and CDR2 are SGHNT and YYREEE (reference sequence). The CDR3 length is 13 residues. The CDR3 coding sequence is TGTGCCAGCAGCCCGCTGGACAGGGAAACCCAGTACTTC. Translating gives CASSPLDRETQYF. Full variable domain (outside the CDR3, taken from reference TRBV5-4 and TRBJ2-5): ETGVTQSPTHLIKTRGQQVTLRCSSQSGHNTVSWYQQALGQGPQFIFQYYREEENGRGNFPPRFSGLQFPNYSSELNVNALELDDSALYLCASSPLDRETQYFGPGTRLLVL.

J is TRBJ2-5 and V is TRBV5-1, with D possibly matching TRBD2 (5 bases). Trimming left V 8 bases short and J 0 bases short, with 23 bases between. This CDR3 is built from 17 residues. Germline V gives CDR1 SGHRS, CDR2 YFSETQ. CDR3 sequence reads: CARPLLRFHGDQETQYF. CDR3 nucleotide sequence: TGCGCCAGACCGCTCCTGAGATTTCACGGGGACCAAGAGACCCAGTACTTC. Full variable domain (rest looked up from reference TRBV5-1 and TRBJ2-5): KAGVTQTPRYLIKTRGQQVTLSCSPISGHRSVSWYQQTPGQGLQFLFEYFSETQRNKGNFPGRFSGRQFSNSRSEMNVSTLELGDSALYLCARPLLRFHGDQETQYFGPGTRLLVL.

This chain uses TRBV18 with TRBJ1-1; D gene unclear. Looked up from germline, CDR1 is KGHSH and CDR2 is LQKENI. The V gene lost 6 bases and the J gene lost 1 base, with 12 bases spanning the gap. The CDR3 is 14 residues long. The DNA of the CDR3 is TGTGCCAGCTCGCCGGGAGGAGGGAACACTGAAGCTTTCTTT. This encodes CASSPGGGNTEAFF. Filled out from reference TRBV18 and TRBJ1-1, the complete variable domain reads NAGVMQNPRHLVRRRGQEARLRCSPMKGHSHVYWYRQLPEEGLKFMVYLQKENIIDESGMPKERFSAEFPKEGPSILRIQQVVRGDSAAYFCASSPGGGNTEAFFGQGTRLTVV.

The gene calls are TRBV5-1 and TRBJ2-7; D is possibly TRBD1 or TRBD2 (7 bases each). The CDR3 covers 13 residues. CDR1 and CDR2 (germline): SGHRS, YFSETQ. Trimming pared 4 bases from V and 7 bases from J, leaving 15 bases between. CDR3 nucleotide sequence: TGCGCCAGCAGCGTAACAGGGGAGGGGGAGCAGTACTTC. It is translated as CASSVTGEGEQYF. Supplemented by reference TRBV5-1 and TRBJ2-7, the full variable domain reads KAGVTQTPRYLIKTRGQQVTLSCSPISGHRSVSWYQQTPGQGLQFLFEYFSETQRNKGNFPGRFSGRQFSNSRSEMNVSTLELGDSALYLCASSVTGEGEQYFGPGTRLTVT.

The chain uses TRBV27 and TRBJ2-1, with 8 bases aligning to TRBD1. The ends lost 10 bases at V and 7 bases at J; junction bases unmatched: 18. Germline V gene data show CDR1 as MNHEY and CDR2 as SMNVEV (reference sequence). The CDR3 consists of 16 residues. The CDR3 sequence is CAISRGQTGTRNEQFF. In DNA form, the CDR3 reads TGTGCCATCTCCAGGGGGCAGACTGGCACACGGAATGAGCAGTTCTTC.

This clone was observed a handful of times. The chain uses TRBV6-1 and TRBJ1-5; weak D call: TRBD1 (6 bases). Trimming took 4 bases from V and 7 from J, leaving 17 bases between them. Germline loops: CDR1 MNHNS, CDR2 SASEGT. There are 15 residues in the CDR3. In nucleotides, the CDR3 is TGTGCCAGCAGTGCTCACAGGGCGGGCGGGCAGCCCCAGCATTTT. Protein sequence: CASSAHRAGGQPQHF.

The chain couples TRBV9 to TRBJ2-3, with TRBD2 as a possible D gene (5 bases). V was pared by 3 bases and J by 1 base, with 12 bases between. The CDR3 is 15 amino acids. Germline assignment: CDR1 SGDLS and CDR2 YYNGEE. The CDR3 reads CASSAGLTRTDTQYF. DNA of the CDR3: TGTGCCAGCAGCGCCGGACTGACTCGCACAGATACGCAGTATTTT.

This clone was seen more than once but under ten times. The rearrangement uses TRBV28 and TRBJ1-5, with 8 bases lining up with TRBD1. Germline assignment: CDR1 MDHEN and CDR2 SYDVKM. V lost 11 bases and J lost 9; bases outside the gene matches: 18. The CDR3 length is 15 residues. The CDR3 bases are TGTGCCGCACACGACAGGGGTAACTCGGCTCGGCCCCAGCATTTT. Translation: CAAHDRGNSARPQHF.

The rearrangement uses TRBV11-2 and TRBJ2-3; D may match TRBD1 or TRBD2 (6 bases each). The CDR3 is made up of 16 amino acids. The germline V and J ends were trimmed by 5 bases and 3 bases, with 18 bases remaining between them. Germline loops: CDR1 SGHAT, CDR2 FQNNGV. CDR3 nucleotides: TGTGCCAGCAGCCAGGGGTGGGAGGCTCTTACAGATACGCAGTATTTT. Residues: CASSQGWEALTDTQYF.

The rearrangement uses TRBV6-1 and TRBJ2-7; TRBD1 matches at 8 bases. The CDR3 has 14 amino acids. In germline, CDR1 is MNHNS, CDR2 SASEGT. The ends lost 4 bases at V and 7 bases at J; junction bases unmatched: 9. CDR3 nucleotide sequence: TGTGCCAGCAGTGCGGACAGGGTGTTCCTAGAGCAGTACTTC. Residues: CASSADRVFLEQYF.

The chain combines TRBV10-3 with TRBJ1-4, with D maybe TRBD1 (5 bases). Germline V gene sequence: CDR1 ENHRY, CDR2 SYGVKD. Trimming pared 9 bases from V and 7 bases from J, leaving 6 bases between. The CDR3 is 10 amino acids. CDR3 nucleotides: TGTGCCATTGGGACTGAAAAACTGTTTTTT. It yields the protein CAIGTEKLFF.

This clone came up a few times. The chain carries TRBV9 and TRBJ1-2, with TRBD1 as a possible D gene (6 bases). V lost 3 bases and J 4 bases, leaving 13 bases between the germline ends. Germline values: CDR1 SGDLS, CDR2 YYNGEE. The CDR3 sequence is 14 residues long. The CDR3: CASSAYRAPYGYTF. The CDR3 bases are TGTGCCAGCAGCGCCTACAGGGCCCCCTATGGCTACACCTTC.

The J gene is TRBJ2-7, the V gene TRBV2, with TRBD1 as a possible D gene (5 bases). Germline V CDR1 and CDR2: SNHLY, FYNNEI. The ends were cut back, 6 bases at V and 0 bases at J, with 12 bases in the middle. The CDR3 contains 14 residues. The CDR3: CASRRTQSSYEQYF. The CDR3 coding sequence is TGTGCCAGCAGACGGACACAGAGCTCCTACGAGCAGTACTTC.